The 32 T cell receptor beta chains below come from one sample, sequenced in a study of shared clonotypes between healthy human individuals (TCRdb year 2020). The library came from the immunoSEQ multiplex PCR assay. Drawn from immuneACCESS, this table holds only the in-frame rearrangements with V and J called that TCRdb kept. Clones are partly lost; checked studies trace under half to an unresolved V gene and leave the rest unexplained. This sample holds 2,500,000 or so clones; roughly nine tenths were observed only once. Around 0.15% of the sample belongs to the ten largest clones. Sequences were obtained from naive CD4+ T cells sorted from blood. Read against the paper, the sample's cell subset or site label means: CD45RA+ positively selected. The receptors here all came from a man between 18 and 35 years old in good health.

The rearrangement links TRBV5-6 to TRBJ2-5, with a tentative D call TRBD2 (5 bases). V lost 7 bases to trimming and J lost 3 bases, with 22 bases between them. This CDR3 is 16 amino acids long. CDR1 is SGHDT, CDR2 YYEEEE, per germline. The DNA of the CDR3 is TGTGCCAGCTTTAGTTTGGGCAGAGGGTCGGAAGAGACCCAGTACTTC. Residues: CASFSLGRGSEETQYF.

V is TRBV18 and J is TRBJ2-3; 9 positions agree with TRBD2. Looked up from germline, CDR1 is KGHSH and CDR2 is LQKENI. V was pared by 5 bases and J by 0 bases, with 6 bases of the junction left unmatched. CDR3 length equals 16 residues. This chain's CDR3 is CASSRLAGPSTDTQYF. In DNA, the CDR3 is TGTGCCAGCTCAAGGCTAGCGGGGCCTAGCACAGATACGCAGTATTTT. Full variable domain (missing parts from reference TRBV18 and TRBJ2-3): NAGVMQNPRHLVRRRGQEARLRCSPMKGHSHVYWYRQLPEEGLKFMVYLQKENIIDESGMPKERFSAEFPKEGPSILRIQQVVRGDSAAYFCASSRLAGPSTDTQYFGPGTRLTVL.

About this clone: Within the sample, other DNA sequences also encode this same CDR3. The chain employs TRBV7-9 and TRBJ1-1; tentatively, D is TRBD1 (5 bases). Germline values: CDR1 SEHNR, CDR2 FQNEAQ (reference sequence). V was shortened by 4 bases and J by 4 bases, with 10 bases between the two germline ends. The CDR3 is made up of 13 amino acids. CDR3 amino acids: CASSSQGGTEAFF. In DNA, the CDR3 is TGTGCCAGCAGCTCGCAGGGAGGCACTGAAGCTTTCTTT.

The chain links TRBV7-9 to TRBJ1-1, with D uncertain. CDR1 is SEHNR and CDR2 is FQNEAQ in the germline V gene (reference sequence). The CDR3 has 14 residues. With 5 bases removed from V and 0 bases from J, the gap between germline ends came to 10 bases. The CDR3 loop reads CASSTRGVNTEAFF. The CDR3 DNA reads as TGTGCCAGCAGCACACGTGGGGTGAACACTGAAGCTTTCTTT.

As regards this clone: Other DNA variants within this sample encode the same CDR3. J is TRBJ2-2 and V is TRBV5-4, with TRBD2 matching over 13 bases. Per the germline V gene, CDR1 is SGHNT and CDR2 is YYREEE (reference sequence). This CDR3 contains 16 residues. The junction had 5 bases not matched to a gene; V was cut back by 4 bases and J by 5 bases. The CDR3 sequence: CASSPPGLAGTGELFF. CDR3 nucleotides: TGTGCCAGCAGCCCACCGGGACTAGCGGGAACCGGGGAGCTGTTTTTT.

V is TRBV5-4 and J is TRBJ2-2, with D uncertain. V shed 2 bases and J shed 7 bases, with 6 bases lying between them. Germline V gene sequence: CDR1 SGHNT, CDR2 YYREEE (reference sequence). The CDR3 spans 12 residues. CDR3 amino acids: CASSLKYGELFF. CDR3 bases: TGTGCCAGCAGCTTAAAATACGGGGAGCTGTTTTTT.

The chain has TRBV30 and TRBJ1-2, with D maybe TRBD1 (5 bases). With 3 bases removed from V and 8 bases from J, the gap between germline ends came to 10 bases. The CDR3 has 11 residues. Per the germline V gene, CDR1 is GTSNPN and CDR2 is SVGIG (reference sequence). This chain's CDR3 is CAWRWGSGYTF. As DNA, the CDR3 is TGTGCCTGGAGGTGGGGGAGCGGCTACACCTTC. The full variable domain, in which reference TRBV30 and TRBJ1-2 provide the parts outside the CDR3, is SQTIHQWPATLVQPVGSPLSLECTVEGTSNPNLYWYRQAAGRGLQLLFYSVGIGQISSEVPQNLSASRPQDRQFILSSKKLLLSDSGFYLCAWRWGSGYTFGSGTRLTVV.

J is TRBJ2-1 and V is TRBV18; TRBD1 matches 7 bases. Germline V lookup: CDR1 KGHSH, CDR2 LQKENI. The CDR3 is made up of 14 amino acids. V lost 5 bases, J lost 8 bases, and 9 bases stayed unmatched. The CDR3 protein is CASSADRPDDEQFF. CDR3 bases: TGTGCCAGCTCAGCGGACAGGCCTGACGATGAGCAGTTCTTC.

This chain joins TRBV5-1 and TRBJ1-1; D remains unclear. CDR3 length: 13 residues. CDR1 is SGHRS, CDR2 YFSETQ, per germline. V was trimmed by 3 bases and J by 0 bases, leaving 6 bases between them. The CDR3 sequence: CASSSSVNTEAFF. The CDR3 region has the DNA TGCGCCAGCAGCTCCTCGGTGAACACTGAAGCTTTCTTT.

Note on this clone: The junction departs from germline at one end; a sequencing error may be responsible. V is TRBV29-1 and J is TRBJ2-7; no clear D. The CDR3 runs 14 residues. Per the germline V gene, CDR1 is SQVTM and CDR2 is ANQGSEA. The CDR3 region has the DNA TGCAGCCTTGACGCCTCGGTTAACAAGAGGGAGCAGTACTTC. This encodes CSLDASVNKREQYF.

The chain links TRBV18 to TRBJ2-5; D is unresolved. Germline V gene data show CDR1 as KGHSH and CDR2 as LQKENI. Trimming removed 2 bases from V and 2 bases from J, with 6 bases in between. The CDR3 has 13 residues. CDR3 protein: CASSPIPQETQYF. In nucleotides, the CDR3 is TGTGCCAGCTCACCAATTCCTCAAGAGACCCAGTACTTC.

The chain joins TRBV5-1 to TRBJ1-6; the match to TRBD1 covers 9 bases. V trimming: 4 bases; J trimming: 7 bases; junction bases outside the gene matches: 6. The CDR3 loop spans 15 amino acids. Germline lookup yields CDR1 SGHRS and CDR2 YFSETQ. Here the CDR3 reads CASSPEGTGNSPLHF. The CDR3 DNA follows: TGCGCCAGCAGCCCCGAAGGGACAGGGAATTCACCCCTCCACTTT.

To note about this clone: At one end the junction does not follow the germline gene, possibly because of a read error. The genes are TRBV10-3 and TRBJ1-2; no clear D. Germline values: CDR1 ENHRY, CDR2 SYGVKD. The CDR3 is made up of 13 amino acids. The DNA of the CDR3 is TGTGCCAGCAGTTACGAGGCGCACCCGTGGTACACCTTC. The encoded protein is CASSYEAHPWYTF.

The chain is built from TRBV19 and TRBJ1-5; TRBD1 agrees at 12 bases. The V gene's germline CDR1 is LNHDA and CDR2 SQIVND (reference sequence). This CDR3 has 18 amino acids. V shed 5 bases and J 2 bases; nucleotides not matched to a gene: 10. CDR3 coding DNA: TGTGCCAGTAGTGGGGGACAGGGGGCGTCTTCGGGCAATCAGCCCCAGCATTTT. It translates to CASSGGQGASSGNQPQHF.

V usage is TRBV14 and J usage is TRBJ2-2; possibly TRBD2 for D (5 bases). CDR1 is SGHDN and CDR2 is FVKESK in the germline V gene. Trimming stripped 4 bases from V and 6 bases from J, with 15 bases between. The CDR3 loop spans 15 amino acids. For the CDR3, the DNA is TGTGCCAGCAGCCCCGGAGCGGTGGTTCCCGGGGAGCTGTTTTTT. As protein: CASSPGAVVPGELFF.

For the CDR3, the DNA is TGTGCCAGCAGCTTAGACAGGGGAAGGAATTCACCCCTCCACTTT. This translates into CASSLDRGRNSPLHF. The V and J genes are TRBV7-2 and TRBJ1-6; 7 bases agree with TRBD1. In germline, CDR1 is SGHTA, CDR2 FQGNSA. This CDR3 has 15 amino acids. J gave up 7 bases and V 1 base, and 4 bases lay outside the gene matches.

The CDR3 bases are TGTGCCAGCAGCTTGTTAGCGGTGTACCAAGAGACCCAGTACTTC. Residues: CASSLLAVYQETQYF. J is TRBJ2-5 and V is TRBV5-6; D may be TRBD2 (6 bases). Trimming stripped 1 base from V and 0 bases from J, with 10 bases between. This CDR3 is built from 15 residues. The V gene's germline CDR1 is SGHDT and CDR2 YYEEEE.

In this sample, this clone turned up a few times. J is TRBJ1-2 and V is TRBV9; 9 nucleotides line up with TRBD1. The V and J ends lost 1 base and 8 bases, in that order; junction bases with no gene match: 9. The CDR3 contains 15 residues. CDR1 SGDLS and CDR2 YYNGEE come from the germline V gene. The CDR3 DNA sequence: TGTGCCAGCAGCGTAACACAGGGGGCGATGAAAGGCTACACCTTC. Its translation: CASSVTQGAMKGYTF.

This chain uses TRBV19 with TRBJ2-1; 7 nucleotides align to TRBD2. CDR3 length: 17 residues. Germline V lookup: CDR1 LNHDA, CDR2 SQIVND (reference sequence). Losses at the gene ends were 5 bases for V and 0 bases for J; bases not matched to a gene: 10. Here the CDR3 DNA reads TGTGCCAGTAGTCTCCCTAATCGCGGGAGCTCCTACAATGAGCAGTTCTTC. Its translation: CASSLPNRGSSYNEQFF. Complete variable domain (other parts from reference TRBV19 and TRBJ2-1): DGGITQSPKYLFRKEGQNVTLSCEQNLNHDAMYWYRQDPGQGLRLIYYSQIVNDFQKGDIAEGYSVSREKKESFPLTVTSAQKNPTAFYLCASSLPNRGSSYNEQFFGPGTRLTVL.

This rearrangement joins TRBV25-1 to TRBJ2-1; 8 bases align to TRBD2. CDR3 length: 15 amino acids. V shed 0 bases and J 7 bases; nucleotides not matched to a gene: 5. The V gene's germline CDR1 is MGHDK and CDR2 SYGVNS. CDR3 DNA: TGTGCCAGCAGTGAATACACTAGCGGATTTAATGAGCAGTTCTTC. Encoded protein: CASSEYTSGFNEQFF.

V usage is TRBV28 and J usage is TRBJ1-5, with D unclear. Germline values: CDR1 MDHEN, CDR2 SYDVKM. The CDR3 totals 13 residues. V was clipped by 5 bases and J by 9 bases, with 14 bases between them. The CDR3 protein is CASSPGPGGPQHF. The CDR3 region has the DNA TGTGCCAGCAGTCCCGGACCCGGAGGGCCCCAGCATTTT.

V usage is TRBV6-1 and J usage is TRBJ1-2; 8 bases are shared with TRBD1. The CDR3 is made up of 14 amino acids. V trimming: 7 bases; J trimming: 3 bases; junction bases outside the gene matches: 7. Germline V gene sequence: CDR1 MNHNS, CDR2 SASEGT. The CDR3 here is CASKVSGGYYGYTF. In DNA form, the CDR3 reads TGTGCCAGCAAGGTTTCAGGGGGCTACTATGGCTACACCTTC.

The rearrangement links TRBV6-6 to TRBJ2-5; TRBD1 matches 9 bases. The CDR3 is made up of 15 amino acids. Germline loops: CDR1 MNHNY, CDR2 SVGAGI (reference sequence). V trimming: 6 bases; J trimming: 2 bases; junction bases outside the gene matches: 7. CDR3 coding DNA: TGTGCCAGCAGGCCTTGGACAGGGGAACAAGAGACCCAGTACTTC. It translates to CASRPWTGEQETQYF.

J is TRBJ1-3 and V is TRBV7-2; 8 nucleotides agree with TRBD1. Germline V lookup: CDR1 SGHTA, CDR2 FQGNSA. Losses at the gene ends were 3 bases for V and 0 bases for J; bases not matched to a gene: 4. The CDR3 consists of 16 residues. CDR3 region: CASSFRTGNSGNTIYF. DNA of the CDR3: TGTGCCAGCAGCTTCCGGACAGGGAACTCTGGAAACACCATATATTTT.

The CDR3 is CARSSKGDLSPSEQYF. The CDR3, as DNA: TGTGCCAGAAGCTCTAAGGGGGACCTCTCGCCTAGTGAGCAGTACTTC. The rearrangement uses TRBV5-3 and TRBJ2-7; maybe TRBD1 (6 bases). TRBV5-3 is placed among ORFs of uncertain function. The CDR3 consists of 16 residues. The germline V and J ends were trimmed by 3 bases and 7 bases, with 23 bases remaining between them.

CDR3 DNA: TGTGCCAGCAGTGGGGACAGGGTCCGCGAGCAGTACTTC. This translates into CASSGDRVREQYF. V and J are TRBV6-1 and TRBJ2-7; 9 bases match TRBD1. This CDR3 comprises 13 residues. J gave up 6 bases and V 4 bases, and 4 bases lay outside the gene matches. The germline V gene has CDR1 MNHNS and CDR2 SASEGT.

The chain is built from TRBV7-8 and TRBJ2-5; a possible D gene is TRBD1 (5 bases). V was shortened by 3 bases and J by 2 bases, with 13 bases between the two germline ends. The CDR3 is made up of 15 amino acids. Germline values: CDR1 SGHVS, CDR2 FQNEAQ. The CDR3 DNA follows: TGTGCCAGCAGCTTCTGGCCGGCAGGGCAAGAGACCCAGTACTTC. It codes for CASSFWPAGQETQYF.

V usage is TRBV7-6 and J usage is TRBJ2-5; D is undetermined. The CDR3 extends over 14 amino acids. V lost 1 base to trimming and J lost 2 bases, with 8 bases between them. The germline gives CDR1 SGHVS, CDR2 FNYEAQ. CDR3 loop: CASSLGSNQETQYF. DNA for the CDR3: TGTGCCAGCAGCTTAGGAAGTAATCAAGAGACCCAGTACTTC. Full variable domain (remainder filled in from reference TRBV7-6 and TRBJ2-5): GAGVSQSPRYKVTKRGQDVALRCDPISGHVSLYWYRQALGQGPEFLTYFNYEAQQDKSGLPNDRFSAERPEGSISTLTIQRTEQRDSAMYRCASSLGSNQETQYFGPGTRLLVL.

V and J are TRBV5-1 and TRBJ1-1; possible D gene TRBD1, 5 bases. Deletions cut 3 bases from V and 4 bases from J, with 13 bases between. The CDR3 consists of 14 residues. The germline CDR1 and CDR2 sequences are SGHRS and YFSETQ. CDR3 protein: CASSWAGDPTEAFF. CDR3 sequence (DNA): TGCGCCAGCAGCTGGGCCGGGGACCCCACTGAAGCTTTCTTT.

V is TRBV18 and J is TRBJ1-3, with D unresolved. Trimming removed 3 bases at V and 2 bases at J, with 8 bases between. This CDR3 contains 14 residues. CDR1 is KGHSH, CDR2 LQKENI, per germline. The CDR3 is CASSPTTAGNTIYF. The CDR3 DNA sequence: TGTGCCAGCTCACCTACGACGGCTGGAAACACCATATATTTT.

This clone was detected only once. CDR3 region: CASSPGGGYGTQYF. The CDR3 bases are TGTGCCAGCAGCCCGGGGGGGGGCTACGGAACGCAGTATTTT. V and J are TRBV27 and TRBJ2-3; 8 nucleotides line up with TRBD2. The V gene's germline CDR1 is MNHEY and CDR2 SMNVEV (reference sequence). J was trimmed by 9 bases and V by 6 bases; bases with no gene match: 11. The CDR3 loop spans 14 amino acids.

The rearrangement links TRBV18 to TRBJ2-7, with 8 bases identical to TRBD2. The CDR3 consists of 16 residues. CDR1 is KGHSH, CDR2 LQKENI, per germline. Trimming took 3 bases from V and 2 from J; bases not matched to a gene: 9. CDR3 DNA: TGTGCCAGCTCACCCCGGGGGGGACGACAAACCTACGAGCAGTACTTC. Amino acids: CASSPRGGRQTYEQYF.